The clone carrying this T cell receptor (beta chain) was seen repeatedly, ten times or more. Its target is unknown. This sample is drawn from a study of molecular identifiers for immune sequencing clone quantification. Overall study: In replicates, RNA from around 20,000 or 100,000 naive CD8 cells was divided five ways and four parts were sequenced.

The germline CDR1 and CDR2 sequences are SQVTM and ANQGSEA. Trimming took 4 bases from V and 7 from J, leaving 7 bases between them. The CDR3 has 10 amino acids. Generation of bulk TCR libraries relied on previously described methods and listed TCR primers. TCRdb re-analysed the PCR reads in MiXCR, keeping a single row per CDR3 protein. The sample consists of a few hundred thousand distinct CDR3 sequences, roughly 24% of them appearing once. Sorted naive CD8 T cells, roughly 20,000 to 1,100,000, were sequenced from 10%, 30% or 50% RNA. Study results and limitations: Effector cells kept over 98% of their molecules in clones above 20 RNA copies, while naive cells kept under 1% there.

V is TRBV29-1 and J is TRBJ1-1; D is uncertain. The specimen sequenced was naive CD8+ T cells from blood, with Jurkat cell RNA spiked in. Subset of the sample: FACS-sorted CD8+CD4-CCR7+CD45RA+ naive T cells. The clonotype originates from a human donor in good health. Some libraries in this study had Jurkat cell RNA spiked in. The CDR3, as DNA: TGCAGCGTTGCGGATTATGAAGCTTTCTTT. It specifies CSVADYEAFF.